This TCR beta chain was observed in a study of blood T cell repertoires in COVID-19. Study information: PBMCs, B-cell-depleted T cells, or T cells provided the cDNA or gDNA that made up the material.

The germline gives CDR1 MNHEY, CDR2 SVGAGI. The V and J ends lost 5 bases and 5 bases respectively, with 10 bases between them. This CDR3 has 13 residues. As handled by the study authors: Amplification with reference gene primers provided the estimates of nucleated cell counts. Clones were sequenced by immunoSEQ multiplex PCR, and TCRdb holds only the in-frame ones, with some missing. V and J calls and clone size are those listed in that table; D and trimming were worked out from the DNA. The table lists roughly 130,000 clones, roughly 81% of them singletons, with roughly 3.4% in the top ten. The source material was PBMCs or T cells enriched from blood (not recorded which). This receptor was identified in a woman aged 45-60 years with acute COVID-19. The rearrangement links TRBV6-5 to TRBJ2-1; D unresolved. DNA of the CDR3: TGTGCCAGCAGTAGACTGGAGAACAATGAGCAGTTCTTC. Translated, it gives CASSRLENNEQFF.